The clone carrying this T cell receptor beta chain was counted once. The PCR contained 60 Vbeta and 13 Jbeta primers. Sequencing used immunoSEQ multiplex PCR; TCRdb keeps in-frame clones, though not all of them. The profile shows 80,000 or so clones, under 70% of them singletons. The entry originates in a study of cytomegalovirus exposure and HLA in healthy donors. Trimming at V came to 2 bases and at J to 7 bases, leaving 11 bases not matched to a gene. This CDR3 has 15 amino acids. The germline CDR1 and CDR2 sequences are MGHRA and YSYEKL. Sequencing input: PBMCs. The TCR comes from a woman aged 45-65 years in good health and CMV-seropositive. The chain carries TRBV4-1 and TRBJ2-7; 7 bases align to TRBD1. The CDR3 here is CASSQNRDRGREQYF. DNA of the CDR3: TGCGCCAGCAGCCAAAACCGGGACAGAGGAAGGGAGCAGTACTTC.